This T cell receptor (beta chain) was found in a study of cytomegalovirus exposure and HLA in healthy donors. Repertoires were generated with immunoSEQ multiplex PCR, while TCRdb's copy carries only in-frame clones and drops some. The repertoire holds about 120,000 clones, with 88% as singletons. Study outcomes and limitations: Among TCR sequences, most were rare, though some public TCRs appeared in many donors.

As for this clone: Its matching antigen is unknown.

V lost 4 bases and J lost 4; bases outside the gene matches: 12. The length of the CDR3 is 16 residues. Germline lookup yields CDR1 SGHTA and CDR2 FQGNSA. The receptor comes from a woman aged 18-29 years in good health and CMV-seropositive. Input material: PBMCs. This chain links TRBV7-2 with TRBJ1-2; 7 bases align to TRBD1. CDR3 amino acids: CASSSDRNANSYGYTF. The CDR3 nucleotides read TGTGCCAGCAGCTCGGACAGGAACGCAAATTCCTATGGCTACACCTTC.